Listed below are T cell receptor beta chains from one sample, sequenced in a study of cytomegalovirus exposure and HLA in healthy donors. Only in-frame clones appear in the TCRdb table, and some are missing; sequencing was by immunoSEQ multiplex PCR. The profile shows roughly 120,000 clones, 70% to 85% of them singletons. The source material was PBMCs. The source is a young man in good health and CMV-seropositive. CDR3s include the opening cysteine and the closing phenylalanine or tryptophan. A D gene is named only where the DNA matches it firmly. Clone size, where shown, is once, few, many, or a class for clones that have expanded.

TRBV6-1	14	TRBJ2-3	.	.	CASSDASATDTQYF	TGTGCCAGCAGTGACGCCTCAGCGACAGATACGCAGTATTTT
TRBV18	15	TRBJ1-2	.	.	CASSPAVDRNYGYTF	TGTGCCAGCTCACCAGCGGTAGACAGGAACTATGGCTACACCTTC
TRBV6-1	15	TRBJ2-1	.	.	CASSDSKQGHNEQFF	TGTGCCAGCAGTGATTCAAAACAGGGCCACAATGAGCAGTTCTTC
TRBV5-8	15	TRBJ2-7	TRBD1	few	CASSLAGTGGWEQYF	TGTGCCAGCAGCTTGGCCGGGACAGGGGGTTGGGAGCAGTACTTC
TRBV13	13	TRBJ2-7	.	.	CASSFLDSFEQYF	TGTGCCAGCAGCTTCCTTGACAGCTTCGAGCAGTACTTC
TRBV11-2	16	TRBJ2-6	.	.	CASSSRTGSGANGLTF	TGTGCCAGCAGCTCCAGGACGGGCTCTGGGGCCAACGGCCTGACTTTC
TRBV2	14	TRBJ1-1	TRBD1	.	CASSEKGANTEAFF	TGTGCCAGCAGTGAGAAGGGGGCGAACACTGAAGCTTTCTTT
TRBV25-1	17	TRBJ2-5	TRBD2	.	CASSESVTSGTQETQYF	TGTGCCAGCAGTGAATCTGTTACTAGCGGGACCCAAGAGACCCAGTACTTC
TRBV5-1	13	TRBJ2-2	.	.	CASSFLNTGELFF	TGCGCCAGCAGCTTTCTCAACACCGGGGAGCTGTTTTTT
TRBV7-2	14	TRBJ1-1	.	.	CASSFQNTGTEAFF	TGTGCCAGCAGCTTCCAGAACACGGGGACTGAAGCTTTCTTT
TRBV28	16	TRBJ2-7	.	.	CASSTGPGTPRYEQYF	TGTGCCAGCAGTACTGGGCCCGGGACACCACGCTACGAGCAGTACTTC
TRBV5-5	13	TRBJ1-2	.	.	CASSFQVNYGYTF	TGTGCCAGCAGCTTTCAGGTTAACTATGGCTACACCTTC
TRBV6-1	13	TRBJ2-7	.	.	CALRDKTPYEQYF	TGTGCCCTGAGGGACAAAACCCCCTACGAGCAGTACTTC
TRBV6-6	14	TRBJ1-5	.	.	CASSYLDRNQPQHF	TGTGCCAGCAGTTACTTGGACAGAAATCAGCCCCAGCATTTT
TRBV27	15	TRBJ2-1	TRBD2	few	CASSSTRAGVNEQFF	TGTGCCAGCAGTTCTACCAGGGCGGGAGTCAATGAGCAGTTCTTC
TRBV28	16	TRBJ2-5	TRBD1	few	CASSQSGTGRWVTQYF	TGTGCCAGCAGCCAATCCGGGACAGGGAGGTGGGTGACCCAGTACTTC
TRBV18	15	TRBJ1-1	.	.	CASSLQGLANTEAFF	TGTGCCAGCTCACTTCAGGGACTTGCGAACACTGAAGCTTTCTTT
TRBV6-5	16	TRBJ1-1	.	.	CASSYSGIVRNTEAFF	TGTGCCAGCAGTTATTCGGGGATTGTTAGGAACACTGAAGCTTTCTTT
TRBV2	15	TRBJ2-5	TRBD1	.	CASSPDRGRRETQYF	TGTGCCAGCAGTCCGGACAGGGGGCGCAGGGAGACCCAGTACTTC
TRBV10-1	16	TRBJ2-3	TRBD1	.	CASSEWAGGSTDTQYF	TGCGCCAGCAGTGAGTGGGCAGGGGGAAGCACAGATACGCAGTATTTT
TRBV7-8	15	TRBJ1-4	.	.	CASSSPTGPRQKLFF	TGTGCCAGCAGCTCACCGACAGGACCGAGGCAAAAACTGTTTTTT
TRBV28	16	TRBJ2-3	TRBD2	.	CASSLSFGTSGDTQYF	TGTGCCAGCAGTTTATCCTTCGGAACTAGCGGAGATACGCAGTATTTT
TRBV6-1	13	TRBJ2-7	.	few	CASSDFLSDEQYF	TGTGCCAGCAGTGATTTTCTATCGGACGAGCAGTACTTC
TRBV29-1	13	TRBJ2-7	.	.	CSVTVPGSYEQYF	TGCAGCGTCACCGTCCCCGGGAGCTACGAGCAGTACTTC
TRBV5-4	18	TRBJ2-1	TRBD1	once	CASSLSRDRYSSYNEQFF	TGTGCCAGCAGCTTATCCCGGGACAGATACAGCTCCTACAATGAGCAGTTCTTC
TRBV5-5	15	TRBJ1-6	TRBD1	.	CASSVQTGDSPPLHF	TGTGCCAGCAGCGTTCAGACAGGGGATAGTCCACCCCTCCACTTT
TRBV15	14	TRBJ1-4	.	.	CATSSKAGAEKLFF	TGTGCCACCAGCAGCAAGGCAGGGGCTGAAAAACTGTTTTTT
TRBV28	14	TRBJ2-1	.	.	CASNRALPYNEQFF	TGTGCCAGCAACAGGGCTCTTCCCTACAATGAGCAGTTCTTC
TRBV7-9	18	TRBJ2-7	TRBD2	.	CASSLAGLGSPGRYEQYF	TGTGCCAGCAGCTTAGCGGGACTAGGGAGCCCCGGACGGTACGAGCAGTACTTC
TRBV6-6	15	TRBJ2-1	TRBD1	.	CASSLSTGGRDEQFF	TGTGCCAGCAGTTTGTCGACAGGGGGTAGGGATGAGCAGTTCTTC
TRBV11-2	19	TRBJ2-2	TRBD2	.	CASSLDWPSGGLNTGELFF	TGTGCCAGCAGCTTAGATTGGCCTAGCGGGGGACTGAACACCGGGGAGCTGTTTTTT
TRBV30	15	TRBJ1-2	.	.	CAWSGIRRGVFGYTF	TGTGCCTGGTCAGGAATCCGACGCGGGGTGTTTGGCTACACCTTC
TRBV6-5	15	TRBJ2-3	TRBD2	.	CASSYSGGSRDTQYF	TGTGCCAGCAGTTACTCGGGCGGGAGTAGAGATACGCAGTATTTT
TRBV5-8	15	TRBJ1-1	.	.	CASSSGAGRNTEAFF	TGTGCCAGCAGCTCTGGTGCAGGGCGGAACACTGAAGCTTTCTTT
TRBV30	15	TRBJ1-5	.	.	CAWSIGHQSNQPQHF	TGTGCCTGGAGTATTGGACACCAAAGCAATCAGCCCCAGCATTTT
TRBV11-2	19	TRBJ2-6	.	medium-sized	CASSLSSYARSSGANVLTF	TGTGCCAGCAGCTTATCATCTTACGCTAGAAGCTCTGGGGCCAACGTCCTGACTTTC
TRBV9	15	TRBJ1-4	.	once	CASSVGGSTNEKLFF	TGTGCCAGCAGCGTAGGAGGGAGCACTAATGAAAAACTGTTTTTT
TRBV29-1	13	TRBJ2-3	.	.	CSVGTGKRDTQYF	TGCAGCGTTGGAACAGGGAAACGAGATACGCAGTATTTT
TRBV2	11	TRBJ1-4	TRBD1	few	CASSGLQGEIF	TGTGCCAGCAGTGGACTACAGGGGGAGATTTTT
TRBV6-6	14	TRBJ2-7	TRBD1	few	CASTLDRAFYEQYF	TGTGCCAGCACACTGGACAGGGCCTTCTACGAGCAGTACTTC
TRBV9	15	TRBJ2-7	TRBD1	.	CASSVQGQGPYEQYF	TGTGCCAGCAGCGTACAGGGACAGGGTCCGTACGAGCAGTACTTC
TRBV6-5	14	TRBJ2-1	.	.	CASSSGGISNEQFF	TGTGCCAGCAGTTCAGGGGGGATCAGCAATGAGCAGTTCTTC
TRBV10-3	16	TRBJ1-2	.	few	CAISMSGSQQNYGYTF	TGTGCCATCAGTATGTCAGGGTCACAGCAGAATTATGGCTACACCTTC
TRBV14	16	TRBJ2-5	TRBD2	.	CASSPILADGRETQYF	TGTGCCAGCAGCCCTATACTAGCGGACGGACGAGAGACCCAGTACTTC
TRBV7-2	14	TRBJ2-7	TRBD2	.	CASSSGTSGRVQYF	TGTGCCAGCAGCTCCGGGACTAGCGGGAGGGTGCAGTACTTC
TRBV7-9	18	TRBJ2-1	TRBD2	.	CASSFRTSGEYKQDEQFF	TGTGCCAGCAGCTTTAGGACTAGCGGCGAATACAAACAGGATGAGCAGTTCTTC
TRBV7-9	14	TRBJ1-2	TRBD1	.	CASRAGTDNYGYTF	TGTGCCAGCAGGGCCGGGACAGACAACTATGGCTACACCTTC
TRBV12-5	11	TRBJ2-1	.	.	CASGRGNEQFF	TGTGCTAGTGGGAGGGGGAATGAGCAGTTCTTC
TRBV6-1	13	TRBJ2-2	.	once	CASKKGPSGELFF	TGTGCCAGCAAGAAGGGGCCGAGCGGGGAGCTGTTTTTT
TRBV5-1	15	TRBJ2-5	.	once	CASSPRDWLLETQYF	TGCGCCAGCAGCCCCCGGGACTGGCTTCTCGAGACCCAGTACTTC
TRBV11-2	16	TRBJ1-4	.	.	CASRPQGGATNEKLFF	TGTGCCAGCAGACCGCAAGGGGGGGCTACTAATGAAAAACTGTTTTTT
TRBV6-1	15	TRBJ1-5	.	.	CASSEEAGSNQPQHF	TGTGCCAGCAGTGAAGAAGCGGGGAGCAATCAGCCCCAGCATTTT
TRBV28	15	TRBJ1-6	.	few	CASSSLGSYNSPLHF	TGTGCCAGCAGTTCCCTCGGCTCCTATAATTCACCCCTCCACTTT
TRBV27	17	TRBJ2-3	TRBD2	few	CASSLSGTSGGRGTQYF	TGTGCCAGCAGTTTATCCGGGACTAGCGGGGGACGGGGTACGCAGTATTTT
TRBV10-1	15	TRBJ1-2	TRBD1	.	CASSESRTGVYGYTF	TGCGCCAGCAGTGAGTCTAGGACAGGTGTCTATGGCTACACCTTC